This T cell receptor beta chain was observed in a study of graft-versus-host responses after intestinal transplantation. Study summary: Each of the recipients got a multivisceral, liver-intestinal, or isolated intestinal transplant.

Some clones are missing from TCRdb's copy, which holds only in-frame ones; the method was immunoSEQ multiplex PCR. The repertoire has some 5,000 clones, roughly 29% of them found once; the top ten carry about 4.9%. This CDR3 has 12 residues. The ends lost 4 bases at V and 12 bases at J; junction bases unmatched: 8. CDR1 is SGHTA, CDR2 FQGTGA, per germline. This receptor was obtained from a human patient who was an organ donor for intestinal transplantation. This material consisted of alloreactive CD4+ T cells from a mixed lymphocyte reaction culture, taken before transplantation. The sample's subset: CFSE-low proliferating T cells sorted from roughly six-day pre-transplant mixed lymphocyte reaction (GvH or HvG direction). The V call is TRBV7-3, the J call TRBJ1-2; the match to TRBD1 covers 7 bases. In nucleotides, the CDR3 is TGTGCCAGCAGCTGGAAAACAGGGGTACACACCTTC. Protein: CASSWKTGVHTF.